A single sample is the source of the 17 T cell receptor beta chains below, sequenced in a study of CD8 T cells in Susac syndrome. RNA in amounts of roughly 0.5 to 1 ug was reverse transcribed with random hexamers. TCRdb re-analysed the immunoSEQ multiplex PCR reads in MiXCR, keeping a single row per CDR3 protein. This sample yields approximately 270,000 distinct CDR3 sequences, of which around 95% are seen a single time; less than 0.075% belongs to the top ten. The specimen sequenced was CD4+ T cells from PBMCs. All receptors come from a human donor with multiple sclerosis.

J is TRBJ2-7 and V is TRBV4-1, with 12 bases that match TRBD1. Looked up from germline, CDR1 is MGHRA and CDR2 is YSYEKL. The CDR3 runs to 16 residues. V trimming: 4 bases; J trimming: 6 bases; junction bases outside the gene matches: 10. The CDR3 region is CASSPVGGQGAFEQYF. For the CDR3, the DNA is TGCGCCAGCAGCCCCGTTGGGGGACAGGGGGCGTTCGAGCAGTACTTC.

This clonotype was found a few times. An end of the junction differs from the germline gene, which may be a read error. The rearrangement joins TRBV5-1 to TRBJ1-1; 7 nucleotides agree with TRBD1. Germline CDR1 reads SGHRS; CDR2 reads YFSETQ. The CDR3 loop spans 13 amino acids. DNA of the CDR3: TGTGCCAGCAGCTTAGACAGGGCCACTGAAGCTTTCTTT. It translates to CASSLDRATEAFF.

This chain links TRBV7-9 with TRBJ1-1; D remains unclear. Germline V gives CDR1 SEHNR, CDR2 FQNEAQ (reference sequence). V was clipped by 1 base and J by 4 bases, with 16 bases between them. The CDR3 length is 16 residues. This CDR3 reads CASSLETPGLGTEAFF. CDR3 DNA: TGTGCCAGCAGCTTAGAGACCCCCGGTCTGGGCACTGAAGCTTTCTTT.

The chain couples TRBV24-1 to TRBJ1-1; maybe TRBD1 (6 bases). The CDR3 length is 14 residues. V was pared by 4 bases and J by 4 bases, with 12 bases between. Germline-derived CDR1 and CDR2 are KGHDR and SFDVKD. The DNA of the CDR3 is TGTGCCACCAGTGAAGGGGGGCTTCGCACTGAAGCTTTCTTT. Translation gives CATSEGGLRTEAFF.

The chain joins TRBV20-1 to TRBJ2-5; TRBD2 might be the D (5 bases). This CDR3 has 14 amino acids. CDR1 and CDR2 from the germline V gene are DFQATT and SNEGSKA (reference sequence). Deletions cut 0 bases from V and 1 base from J, with 9 bases between. CDR3 DNA sequence: TGCAGTGCTAGAGAGGGAGTAACCCAAGAGACCCAGTACTTC. It codes for CSAREGVTQETQYF.

This chain uses TRBV14 with TRBJ2-3; no definite D call. V was shortened by 4 bases and J by 2 bases, with 19 bases between the two germline ends. This CDR3 has 17 residues. Germline CDR1 and CDR2: SGHDN and FVKESK. The chain's CDR3 is CASSLTPGRGTTDTQYF. In DNA, the CDR3 is TGTGCCAGCAGCCTCACCCCCGGCCGCGGCACCACAGATACGCAGTATTTT.

V usage is TRBV5-6 and J usage is TRBJ1-1; D is perhaps TRBD1 (6 bases). Germline values: CDR1 SGHDT, CDR2 YYEEEE. The length of the CDR3 is 18 residues. V was pared by 4 bases and J by 0 bases, with 22 bases between. The chain's CDR3 is CASSPPGGRVRLNTEAFF. The CDR3 DNA follows: TGTGCCAGCAGCCCACCGGGGGGCCGGGTACGTTTGAACACTGAAGCTTTCTTT.

The chain recombines TRBV15 with TRBJ2-6; D ambiguous. With 4 bases removed from V and 4 bases from J, the gap between germline ends came to 11 bases. The CDR3 is 15 residues long. CDR1 LNHNV and CDR2 YYDKDF come from the germline V gene (reference sequence). The CDR3 loop is CATSNRQGGANVLTF. CDR3 DNA: TGTGCCACCAGCAACAGACAAGGCGGGGCCAACGTCCTGACTTTC.

The chain links TRBV2 to TRBJ2-3, with D possibly matching TRBD1 (6 bases). The V gene lost 4 bases and the J gene lost 1 base, with 15 bases spanning the gap. Germline lookup yields CDR1 SNHLY and CDR2 FYNNEI. The CDR3 covers 16 residues. CDR3 bases: TGTGCCAGCAGTGCCCCTGGTGGGGGCCGCACAGATACGCAGTATTTT. The encoded protein is CASSAPGGGRTDTQYF.

This chain joins TRBV7-9 and TRBJ2-7; 10 bases align to TRBD1. The V and J ends lost 3 bases and 4 bases, in that order; junction bases with no gene match: 6. This CDR3 comprises 15 residues. Germline V gene sequence: CDR1 SEHNR, CDR2 FQNEAQ (reference sequence). This chain's CDR3 is CASSFWGTGAYEQYF. CDR3 in DNA: TGTGCCAGCAGCTTTTGGGGGACAGGGGCGTACGAGCAGTACTTC.

The chain uses TRBV4-1 and TRBJ2-7; 9 nucleotides match TRBD1. With V trimmed by 3 bases and J by 6 bases, 6 bases remained unmatched. The V gene's germline CDR1 is MGHRA and CDR2 YSYEKL. This CDR3 has 14 amino acids. Here the CDR3 DNA reads TGCGCCAGCAGCCAGCCCGGGACAGGGTTCGAGCAGTACTTC. Translated: CASSQPGTGFEQYF.

The chain uses TRBV12-3 or TRBV12-4 and TRBJ1-5; a possible D gene is TRBD1 (5 bases). The CDR3 length is 12 residues. V was pared by 8 bases and J by 4 bases, with 9 bases between. The CDR3 coding sequence is TGTGCCAGCGGGGACGCAAATCAGCCCCAGCATTTT. Residues: CASGDANQPQHF.

J is TRBJ2-7 and V is TRBV10-3; the match to TRBD2 covers 9 bases. There are 15 residues in the CDR3. V was pared by 2 bases and J by 5 bases, with 7 bases of the junction left unmatched. Germline V lookup: CDR1 ENHRY, CDR2 SYGVKD. This CDR3 reads CAISEPRTSVDEQYF. The CDR3 DNA sequence: TGTGCCATCAGTGAGCCGCGGACTAGCGTGGACGAGCAGTACTTC.

This chain joins TRBV6-5 and TRBJ2-3; TRBD2 matches at 9 bases. The ends lost 5 bases at V and 8 bases at J; junction bases unmatched: 14. Per germline, CDR1 MNHEY and CDR2 SVGAGI. The CDR3 totals 16 residues. CDR3 bases: TGTGCCAGCAGTCACACCCGGGCGGGGGGGCCAGGTACGCAGTATTTT. As protein: CASSHTRAGGPGTQYF.

This chain uses TRBV6-6 with TRBJ1-4; D unresolved. Germline V gene lookup returns CDR1 MNHNY and CDR2 SVGAGI (reference sequence). The CDR3 loop spans 13 amino acids. Trimming stripped 11 bases from V and 8 bases from J, with 18 bases between. This CDR3 reads CAGGRELGEKLFF. The CDR3 DNA sequence: TGTGCCGGAGGTCGGGAGTTAGGGGAAAAACTGTTTTTT.

The chain recombines TRBV5-1 with TRBJ2-2, with TRBD1 identical over 9 bases. Trimming cost V 7 bases and J 4 bases; bases outside gene matches: 8. CDR1 is SGHRS and CDR2 is YFSETQ in the germline V gene. The CDR3 sequence is 15 residues long. Written as DNA, the CDR3 is TGCGCCAGCGGGATTGGACAGGGGAGCACCGGGGAGCTGTTTTTT. It specifies CASGIGQGSTGELFF.

The rearrangement uses TRBV12-5 and TRBJ1-1, with no clear D. The CDR3 totals 15 residues. Germline CDR1 and CDR2: LGHNT and FRNRAP. V lost 3 bases and J lost 5, with 16 bases in between. CDR3 sequence reads: CASGLKGLWGTEAFF. In DNA form, the CDR3 reads TGTGCTAGTGGTTTAAAGGGCCTCTGGGGAACTGAAGCTTTCTTT. Based on the CDR3 plus reference TRBV12-5 and TRBJ1-1, the full variable domain is DARVTQTPRHKVTEMGQEVTMRCQPILGHNTVFWYRQTMMQGLELLAYFRNRAPLDDSGMPKDRFSAEMPDATLATLKIQPSEPRDSAVYFCASGLKGLWGTEAFFGQGTRLTVV.